The clone carrying this TCR beta chain was observed a few times. Its antigen is undetermined. This sample is drawn from a study of beta chain features in type 1 diabetes. About the study: No age, gender or cell yield differences were seen between patients and healthy donors. Overall study results and limits: HLA influence on TCRB rearrangement stayed unresolved here. At VDJ recombination sites, type 1 diabetes patients had fewer insertions and more deleted nucleotides. The cDNA sequencing approach could over-represent high-TCR-expressing cells.

J was trimmed by 1 base and V by 2 bases; bases with no gene match: 10. Germline CDR1 reads GTSNPN; CDR2 reads SVGIG (reference sequence). The CDR3 is made up of 17 amino acids. Expressed TCRB transcripts were sequenced because the isolated RNA had all been reverse transcribed beforehand. Method: immunoSEQ multiplex PCR; TCRdb's copy keeps in-frame clones and lacks some. The data contain under 400,000 clones, 11% to 15% of them seen just once; the ten biggest clones take up about 6.7%. V and J are TRBV30 and TRBJ2-3, with 9 bases matching TRBD2. This receptor was taken from a man between 25 and 39 years old in good health. Sequenced sample: central memory CD4+ T cells from blood. The CDR3 DNA reads TGTGCCTGGAGTAGCGACATAGTAGCGGGAGGCACAGATACGCAGTATTTT. Protein sequence: CAWSSDIVAGGTDTQYF.